This T cell receptor beta chain was captured by sequencing in a study of cytomegalovirus exposure and HLA in healthy donors. Study background: Early released data comprised around 79 million unique TCRs from HLA-typed donors. In terms of ancestry, the Caucasian-associated cluster contained 75% to 90% of the roughly 360 genotyped donors. Overall study results and limits: Most subjects had HLA-A and HLA-B alleles reportedly predicted accurately by TCR beta sequences. Among CMV-associated TCR beta chains, most appeared HLA-restricted in a later analysis.

PCR was performed using 60 Vbeta and 13 Jbeta primers. Assay: immunoSEQ multiplex PCR; the TCRdb copy retains only in-frame clones and omits some. This sample yields over 110,000 clones, of which about four fifths are seen a single time; 5% to 8% belongs to the top ten. Trimming took 4 bases from V and 6 from J; bases not matched to a gene: 6. Germline CDR1 and CDR2: MGHDK and SYGVNS. This CDR3 has 13 amino acids. In the case of this clone: Its antigen is not identified.

Sequenced material: PBMCs. The V gene is TRBV25-1, the J gene TRBJ2-7; TRBD2 matches at 7 bases. The sequence derives from a woman aged 40 to 50 in good health and CMV-seropositive. Written as DNA, the CDR3 is TGTGCCAGCAGTGGGTTCAGCGGGACCGAGCAGTACTTC. Its protein product is CASSGFSGTEQYF.